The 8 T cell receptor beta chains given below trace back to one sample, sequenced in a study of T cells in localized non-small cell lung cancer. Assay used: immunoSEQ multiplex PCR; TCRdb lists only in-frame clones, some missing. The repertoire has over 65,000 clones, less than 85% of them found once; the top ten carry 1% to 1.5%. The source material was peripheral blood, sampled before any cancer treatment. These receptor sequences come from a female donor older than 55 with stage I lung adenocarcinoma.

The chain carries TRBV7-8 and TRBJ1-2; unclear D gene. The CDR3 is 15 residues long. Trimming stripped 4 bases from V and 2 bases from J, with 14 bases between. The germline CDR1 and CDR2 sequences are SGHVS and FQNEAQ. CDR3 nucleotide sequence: TGTGCCAGCAGCTCTACCCAGGAGATAAACTATGGCTACACCTTC. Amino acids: CASSSTQEINYGYTF.

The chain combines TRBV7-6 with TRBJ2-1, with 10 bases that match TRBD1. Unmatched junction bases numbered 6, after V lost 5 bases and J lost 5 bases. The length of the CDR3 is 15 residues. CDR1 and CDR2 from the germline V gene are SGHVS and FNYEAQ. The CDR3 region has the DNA TGTGCCAGCAGCCTGGGACAGGGGAGCCACAATGAGCAGTTCTTC. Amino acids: CASSLGQGSHNEQFF.

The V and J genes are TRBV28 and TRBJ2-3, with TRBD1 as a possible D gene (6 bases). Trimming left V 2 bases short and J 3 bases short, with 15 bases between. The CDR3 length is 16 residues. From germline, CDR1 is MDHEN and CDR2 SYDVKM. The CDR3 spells CASSLIAQGTTDTQYF. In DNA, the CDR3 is TGTGCCAGCAGTTTAATAGCCCAGGGGACGACAGATACGCAGTATTTT.

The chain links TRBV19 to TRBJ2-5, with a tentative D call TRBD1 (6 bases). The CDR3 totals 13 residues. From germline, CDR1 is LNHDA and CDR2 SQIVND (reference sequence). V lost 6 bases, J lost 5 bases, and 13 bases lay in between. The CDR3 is CASRATGSETQYF. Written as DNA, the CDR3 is TGTGCCAGTAGGGCCACAGGGTCGGAGACCCAGTACTTC.

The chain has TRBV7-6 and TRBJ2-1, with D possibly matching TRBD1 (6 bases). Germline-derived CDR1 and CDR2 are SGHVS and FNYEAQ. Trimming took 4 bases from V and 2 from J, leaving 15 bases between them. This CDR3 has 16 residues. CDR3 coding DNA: TGTGCCAGCAGCTGGGTTGCGGACAGCGCCTACAATGAGCAGTTCTTC. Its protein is CASSWVADSAYNEQFF.

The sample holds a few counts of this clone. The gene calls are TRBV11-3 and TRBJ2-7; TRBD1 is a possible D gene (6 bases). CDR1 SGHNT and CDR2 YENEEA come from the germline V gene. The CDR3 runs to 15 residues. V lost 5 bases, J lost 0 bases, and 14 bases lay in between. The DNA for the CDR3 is TGTGCCAGCAGCCCCGGACGGGACAACTCCTACGAGCAGTACTTC. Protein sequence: CASSPGRDNSYEQYF.

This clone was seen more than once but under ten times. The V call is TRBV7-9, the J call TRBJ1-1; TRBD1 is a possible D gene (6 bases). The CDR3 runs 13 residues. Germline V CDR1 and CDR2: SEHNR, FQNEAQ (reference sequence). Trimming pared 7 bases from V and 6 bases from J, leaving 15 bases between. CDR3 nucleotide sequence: TGTGCCAGCACAACCTTGGGGGGGCCTGAAGCTTTCTTT. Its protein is CASTTLGGPEAFF.

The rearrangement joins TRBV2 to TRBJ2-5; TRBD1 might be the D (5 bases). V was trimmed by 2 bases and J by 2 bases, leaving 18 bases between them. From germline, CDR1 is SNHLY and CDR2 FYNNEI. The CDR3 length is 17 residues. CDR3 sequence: CASSEYGAGHIQETQYF. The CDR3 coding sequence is TGTGCCAGCAGTGAATATGGCGCAGGGCATATTCAAGAGACCCAGTACTTC.